One sample yielded the 31 T cell receptor beta chains listed below, sequenced in a study of T cell responses to AZD1222 COVID-19 vaccine (dated by TCRdb to the early 2020s). To prepare the library, the immunoSEQ multiplex PCR assay was applied. Entries here come from immuneACCESS through TCRdb and include only in-frame sequences with V and J called. Some clones fail to appear in such tables; in the studies checked, an unresolved V gene covers under half of the shortfall, and the cause of the remainder is unknown. The sample yields some 160,000 clones; around 85% were counted once. Of the sample, 0.85% to 1.2% falls within the top ten clones. This specimen's time point label, interpreted: about 28 days (+/-7) after the second vaccine dose. The specimen was peripheral blood, collected 28 days after the second AZD1222 dose. The receptors derive from an adult who received the AZD1222 COVID-19 vaccine.

This clone occurred a few times. This chain uses TRBV7-8 with TRBJ2-7; TRBD2 aligns across 12 bases. This CDR3 has 15 residues. Germline values: CDR1 SGHVS, CDR2 FQNEAQ. The trim removed 5 bases at V and 3 bases at J, leaving 5 bases unmatched. CDR3 sequence reads: CASSALAGGGYEQYF. As DNA, the CDR3 is TGTGCCAGCAGCGCACTAGCGGGGGGCGGCTACGAGCAGTACTTC.

The V gene is TRBV6-5, the J gene TRBJ1-2; TRBD1 aligns across 10 bases. The CDR3 totals 14 residues. Trimming removed 5 bases from V and 4 bases from J; junction bases left unmatched: 4. CDR1 is MNHEY, CDR2 SVGAGI, per germline. The CDR3, as DNA: TGTGCCAGCAGTAGGACAGGGGGTGGCTATGGCTACACCTTC. Translated, it gives CASSRTGGGYGYTF.

The chain carries TRBV4-3 and TRBJ1-1; D is undetermined. The CDR3 consists of 16 residues. The V end lost 0 bases, the J end lost 1 base, and 12 bases lay between the germline ends. Germline CDR1 reads LGHNA; CDR2 reads YSLEER. The CDR3 sequence is CASSQDSRQPNTEAFF. Written as DNA, the CDR3 is TGCGCCAGCAGCCAAGATTCCCGACAACCGAACACTGAAGCTTTCTTT.

The J gene is TRBJ2-7, the V gene TRBV20-1; D tentatively reads TRBD1 or TRBD2 (5 bases each). The V gene's germline CDR1 is DFQATT and CDR2 SNEGSKA (reference sequence). CDR3 size: 14 residues. Trimming stripped 3 bases from V and 2 bases from J, with 14 bases between. CDR3 loop: CSASLPRDPYEQYF. DNA for the CDR3: TGCAGTGCTAGTTTGCCCAGGGACCCCTACGAGCAGTACTTC.

In DNA, the CDR3 is TGTGCCAGCAGCTTCGTGGACACTGAAGCTTTCTTT. Translated: CASSFVDTEAFF. J is TRBJ1-1 and V is TRBV5-6, with no clear D. The germline V gene encodes CDR1 SGHDT and CDR2 YYEEEE. The CDR3 runs 12 residues. Trimming stripped 2 bases from V and 3 bases from J, with 5 bases between. Full variable domain (rest looked up from reference TRBV5-6 and TRBJ1-1): DAGVTQSPTHLIKTRGQQVTLRCSPKSGHDTVSWYQQALGQGPQFIFQYYEEEERQRGNFPDRFSGHQFPNYSSELNVNALLLGDSALYLCASSFVDTEAFFGQGTRLTVV.

V and J are TRBV4-2 and TRBJ1-3; D remains ambiguous. Germline V gene sequence: CDR1 LGHNA, CDR2 YNFKEQ. V lost 5 bases and J lost 0, with 11 bases in between. The CDR3 extends over 15 amino acids. CDR3 sequence: CASSSSSYSGNTIYF. CDR3 in DNA: TGTGCCAGCAGCAGCTCGTCTTACTCTGGAAACACCATATATTTT.

Remarks on this clone: Different DNA sequences within this sample yield the same CDR3. The chain uses TRBV5-1 and TRBJ2-5; 9 nucleotides match TRBD2. The V gene end was trimmed by 0 bases and the J gene end by 2 bases; junction bases not matched to a gene: 2. CDR1 is SGHRS and CDR2 is YFSETQ in the germline V gene. This CDR3 region has 15 residues. The CDR3 DNA is TGCGCCAGCAGCTTGGTCCTAGCGGGACAAGAGACCCAGTACTTC. It is translated as CASSLVLAGQETQYF.

This clone occurred once. The chain couples TRBV9 to TRBJ2-7; 11 positions agree with TRBD2. Germline V CDR1 and CDR2: SGDLS, YYNGEE. Trimming removed 4 bases from V and 5 bases from J; junction bases left unmatched: 8. The CDR3 extends over 15 amino acids. CDR3 bases: TGTGCCAGCAGCTATAGCGGGGGGGTACTCGACGAGCAGTACTTC. It translates to CASSYSGGVLDEQYF.

The rearrangement joins TRBV5-8 to TRBJ2-3; the D gene is possibly TRBD2 (6 bases). Trimming removed 0 bases at V and 2 bases at J, with 10 bases between. The CDR3 loop spans 15 amino acids. Germline V gives CDR1 SGHTS, CDR2 YDEGEE. CDR3 protein: CASSLVAGLTDTQYF. CDR3 nucleotides: TGTGCCAGCAGCTTGGTTGCGGGGCTCACAGATACGCAGTATTTT.

This clone has just one count. The chain employs TRBV10-1 and TRBJ2-7, with TRBD1 identical over 11 bases. J lost 6 bases, V lost 4 bases, and 14 bases had no gene match. The CDR3 has 17 residues. Germline values: CDR1 WNHNN, CDR2 SYGVQD (reference sequence). The CDR3 sequence is CASSGTTSGQGATEQYF. CDR3 DNA: TGCGCCAGCAGTGGGACGACCTCTGGACAGGGGGCCACCGAGCAGTACTTC.

The chain recombines TRBV20-1 with TRBJ2-7; 9 bases are shared with TRBD2. V was clipped by 3 bases and J by 2 bases; unmatched bases: 11. The CDR3 covers 16 residues. Germline loops: CDR1 DFQATT, CDR2 SNEGSKA (reference sequence). The CDR3 protein is CSASGQAGGSPYEQYF. The CDR3 nucleotides are TGCAGTGCTAGTGGGCAAGCGGGGGGTTCGCCCTACGAGCAGTACTTC.

The chain couples TRBV7-9 to TRBJ2-1; either TRBD1 or TRBD2 may supply D (6 bases each). Germline values: CDR1 SEHNR, CDR2 FQNEAQ (reference sequence). The V end lost 5 bases, the J end lost 10 bases, and 24 bases lay between the germline ends. The CDR3 totals 16 residues. The CDR3 sequence is CASSPDGLSLRGEQFF. The CDR3 DNA sequence: TGTGCCAGCAGCCCAGATGGACTAAGCCTGAGGGGGGAGCAGTTCTTC.

The rearrangement joins TRBV27 to TRBJ2-1; D is unclear. The germline CDR1 and CDR2 sequences are MNHEY and SMNVEV (reference sequence). The V gene lost 5 bases and the J gene lost 0 bases, with 5 bases spanning the gap. The CDR3 covers 13 residues. The CDR3 region is CASSTSSYNEQFF. CDR3 in DNA: TGTGCCAGCAGTACGAGCTCCTACAATGAGCAGTTCTTC.

J is TRBJ2-2 and V is TRBV24-1, with a tentative D call TRBD1 (6 bases). The CDR3 extends over 16 amino acids. The V end was cut by 7 bases, the J end by 1 base, with 15 bases between. From germline, CDR1 is KGHDR and CDR2 SFDVKD. The CDR3 protein is CATRKETGQNTGELFF. CDR3 DNA: TGTGCCACCAGAAAGGAAACGGGACAGAACACCGGGGAGCTGTTTTTT.

The V gene is TRBV7-9, the J gene TRBJ1-6, with D uncertain. CDR1 is SEHNR, CDR2 FQNEAQ, per germline (reference sequence). V lost 4 bases to trimming and J lost 9 bases, with 13 bases between them. The CDR3 consists of 14 residues. Written as DNA, the CDR3 is TGTGCCAGCAGCTCCCTAAGCCACTTTTCACCCCTCCACTTT. Amino acids: CASSSLSHFSPLHF.

The chain uses TRBV6-2 or TRBV6-3 and TRBJ2-5, with D perhaps TRBD2 (6 bases). Germline-derived CDR1 and CDR2 are MNHEY and SVGEGT. The CDR3 has 15 residues. Deletions cut 0 bases from V and 5 bases from J, with 13 bases between. CDR3 residues: CASSYSPRGGETQYF. CDR3 coding DNA: TGTGCCAGCAGTTACTCCCCCCGCGGAGGGGAGACCCAGTACTTC.

The rearrangement uses TRBV7-9 and TRBJ1-4, with 7 positions matching TRBD1. Trimming took 0 bases from V and 10 from J; bases not matched to a gene: 8. The CDR3 extends over 15 amino acids. Germline V CDR1 and CDR2: SEHNR, FQNEAQ (reference sequence). The CDR3 DNA reads as TGTGCCAGCAGCTTAGCCGCCACAGGGGAGGGAAAACTGTTTTTT. It encodes CASSLAATGEGKLFF.

The J gene is TRBJ2-3, the V gene TRBV6-5, with 7 bases that match TRBD1. The CDR3 is 15 amino acids. Germline-derived CDR1 and CDR2 are MNHEY and SVGAGI. V lost 5 bases and J lost 7; bases outside the gene matches: 12. The CDR3 is CASSRDSLGVYTQYF. DNA of the CDR3: TGTGCCAGCAGTAGGGACAGTTTGGGGGTTTATACGCAGTATTTT.

Written as DNA, the CDR3 is TGTGCCAGCAGCTTGAGTGAGAGTGGACAGGGGAAAAAACTGTTTTTT. Its protein is CASSLSESGQGKKLFF. The chain is built from TRBV7-9 and TRBJ1-4; 9 nucleotides match TRBD1. The junction had 11 bases not matched to a gene; V was cut back by 3 bases and J by 9 bases. The germline gives CDR1 SEHNR, CDR2 FQNEAQ (reference sequence). This CDR3 has 16 residues.

The genes are TRBV7-2 and TRBJ2-7, with TRBD1 matching 7 bases. The V segment lost 5 bases and the J segment 0 bases; nucleotides outside the gene matches: 7. Germline V gene data show CDR1 as SGHTA and CDR2 as FQGNSA. The CDR3 has 15 residues. The CDR3 reads CASSIGGQASYEQYF. The CDR3 nucleotides read TGTGCCAGCAGCATAGGAGGACAGGCCTCCTACGAGCAGTACTTC.

V usage is TRBV9 and J usage is TRBJ1-5; no clear D. Germline V gives CDR1 SGDLS, CDR2 YYNGEE. CDR3 length equals 14 residues. The germline V and J ends were trimmed by 0 bases and 4 bases, with 8 bases remaining between them. The CDR3 DNA reads as TGTGCCAGCAGCGTAGGTGTGGAGAATCAGCCCCAGCATTTT. Its translation is CASSVGVENQPQHF. Full variable domain (remainder filled in from reference TRBV9 and TRBJ1-5): DSGVTQTPKHLITATGQRVTLRCSPRSGDLSVYWYQQSLDQGLQFLIQYYNGEERAKGNILERFSAQQFPDLHSELNLSSLELGDSALYFCASSVGVENQPQHFGDGTRLSIL.

The chain links TRBV27 to TRBJ1-6, with 9 bases aligning to TRBD1. This CDR3 region has 15 residues. The V and J ends lost 8 bases and 8 bases, in that order; junction bases with no gene match: 10. Germline V gives CDR1 MNHEY, CDR2 SMNVEV (reference sequence). Written as DNA, the CDR3 is TGTGCCAGCCGGGACAGGGAGCGTTCCCATTCACCCCTCCACTTT. Translated, it gives CASRDRERSHSPLHF.

The chain employs TRBV2 and TRBJ2-3; D possibly corresponds to TRBD2 (5 bases). The CDR3 runs 11 residues. Germline V CDR1 and CDR2: SNHLY, FYNNEI. The ends were cut back, 9 bases at V and 4 bases at J, with 8 bases in the middle. CDR3 nucleotide sequence: TGTGCCAGTGGGAGAGCAGATACGCAGTATTTT. Residues: CASGRADTQYF.

The chain has TRBV2 and TRBJ2-2; D may be TRBD2 (6 bases). Germline V gives CDR1 SNHLY, CDR2 FYNNEI. Trimming took 6 bases from V and 6 from J, leaving 11 bases between them. CDR3 length: 13 amino acids. CDR3 sequence (DNA): TGTGCCAGCAGCCTCTCGGGGGCCGGGGAGCTGTTTTTT. This sequence encodes CASSLSGAGELFF. Full variable domain (outside the CDR3, taken from reference TRBV2 and TRBJ2-2): EPEVTQTPSHQVTQMGQEVILRCVPISNHLYFYWYRQILGQKVEFLVSFYNNEISEKSEIFDDQFSVERPDGSNFTLKIRSTKLEDSAMYFCASSLSGAGELFFGEGSRLTVL.

This clone appeared once. The chain uses TRBV6-6 and TRBJ1-2; 7 bases match TRBD1. The J segment lost 5 bases and the V segment lost 5 bases, leaving 5 bases of the junction unmatched. Germline assignment: CDR1 MNHNY and CDR2 SVGAGI (reference sequence). The CDR3 totals 13 residues. CDR3 protein: CASSQDREYGYTF. CDR3 DNA sequence: TGTGCCAGCAGTCAAGACAGGGAATATGGCTACACCTTC.

The J gene is TRBJ1-1, the V gene TRBV4-1, with D possibly TRBD1 on 5 matching bases. The CDR3 sequence is 15 residues long. V was cut by 1 base and J by 3 bases, with 12 bases left in between. CDR1 is MGHRA, CDR2 YSYEKL, per germline. CDR3 coding DNA: TGCGCCAGCAGCCAAGTAGGGGTTTTGGACACTGAAGCTTTCTTT. Amino acids: CASSQVGVLDTEAFF.

The chain carries TRBV2 and TRBJ1-1; D uncertain. The CDR3 extends over 16 amino acids. V lost 0 bases, J lost 2 bases, and 13 bases lay in between. CDR1 and CDR2 (germline): SNHLY, FYNNEI. CDR3 region: CASSEAGFWSNTEAFF. In nucleotides, the CDR3 is TGTGCCAGCAGTGAAGCGGGATTTTGGAGTAACACTGAAGCTTTCTTT.

In nucleotides, the CDR3 is TGTGCCAGCCGGTGGGGGATCCTCTATGGCTACACCTTC. Protein product: CASRWGILYGYTF. The rearrangement uses TRBV6-5 and TRBJ1-2; tentative D call: TRBD1 (5 bases). The CDR3 sequence is 13 residues long. V lost 8 bases and J 4 bases, leaving 14 bases between the germline ends. CDR1 and CDR2 (germline): MNHEY, SVGAGI.

V is TRBV3-1 (or the pseudogene TRBV3-2) and J is TRBJ1-2; 8 bases align to TRBD1. Germline V lookup: CDR1 LGHDT, CDR2 YNNKEL (reference sequence). V was pared by 4 bases and J by 4 bases, with 2 bases of the junction left unmatched. This CDR3 spans 13 amino acids. This chain's CDR3 is CASSPDRAYGYTF. CDR3 sequence (DNA): TGTGCCAGCAGCCCGGACAGGGCCTATGGCTACACCTTC.

This clone was detected only once. This rearrangement joins TRBV6-1 to TRBJ1-6, with TRBD1 as a possible D gene (6 bases). The CDR3 loop spans 15 amino acids. Germline lookup yields CDR1 MNHNS and CDR2 SASEGT. V shed 2 bases and J shed 8 bases, with 13 bases lying between them. CDR3 sequence: CASSEQGTVHSPLHF. The CDR3 nucleotides are TGTGCCAGCAGTGAACAGGGGACGGTCCATTCACCCCTCCACTTT.

The V and J genes are TRBV18 and TRBJ2-5, with D unresolved. V lost 0 bases and J 5 bases, leaving 10 bases between the germline ends. Germline assignment: CDR1 KGHSH and CDR2 LQKENI. CDR3 length equals 14 residues. CDR3 in amino acids: CASSPPPGRETQYF. The CDR3 bases are TGTGCCAGCTCACCACCGCCGGGTCGTGAGACCCAGTACTTC.